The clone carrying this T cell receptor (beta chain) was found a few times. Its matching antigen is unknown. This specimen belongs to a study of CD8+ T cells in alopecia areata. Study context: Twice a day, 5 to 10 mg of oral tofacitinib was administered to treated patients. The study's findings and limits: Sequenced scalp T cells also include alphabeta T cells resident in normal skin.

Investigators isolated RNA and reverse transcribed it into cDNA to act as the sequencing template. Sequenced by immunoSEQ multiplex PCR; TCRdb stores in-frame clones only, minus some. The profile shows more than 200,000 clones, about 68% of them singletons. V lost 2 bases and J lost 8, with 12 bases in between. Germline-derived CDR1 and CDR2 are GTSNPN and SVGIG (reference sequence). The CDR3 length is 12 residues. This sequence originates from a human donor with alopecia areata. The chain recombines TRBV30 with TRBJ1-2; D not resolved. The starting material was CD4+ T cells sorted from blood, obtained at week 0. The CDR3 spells CAWSMWAGGYTF. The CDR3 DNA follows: TGTGCCTGGAGTATGTGGGCAGGCGGCTACACCTTC.